This TCR beta chain was recorded in a study of blood T cells in healthy people across ages. About the research overall: For every two T cells, template switching captured about one barcoded beta molecule.

Notes on the study in general: Naive and antigen-experienced cells were not separated, limiting conclusive comparison.

Deletions cut 3 bases from V and 13 bases from J, with 18 bases between. The CDR3 is 12 residues long. Germline assignment: CDR1 DFQATT and CDR2 SNEGSKA (reference sequence). About this clonotype itself: What it binds is not known.

Combining a sample-barcoded 5' primer with a J-beta primer mix, a second PCR ran for about 7 to 12 cycles. TCRdb re-called the 5' RACE reads through MiXCR, storing one row per CDR3 protein. The sample yields about 1,600,000 distinct CDR3 sequences, 40% to 50% seen once. The V call is TRBV20-1, the J call TRBJ2-5; D is unresolved. This TCR was recovered from a woman aged 18-29 years in good health. Input material: blood. As DNA, the CDR3 is TGCAGTGCTAGTCAACAGACCTACGAGCGGTACTTC. This encodes CSASQQTYERYF.